This T cell receptor (beta chain) appears in the sequencing data of a study of cytomegalovirus exposure and HLA in healthy donors. Study as a whole: From 190 million or so T cells, an earlier analysis saw 120 million or so unique TCR beta sequences.

CDR3 length: 16 amino acids. The PCR ran on 60 Vbeta and 13 Jbeta primers. This table comes from immunoSEQ multiplex PCR, and its TCRdb copy is limited to in-frame clones, with some not included. The table has over 75,000 clones, approximately 84% seen once; the top ten hold 2% to 3%. Although they were nominally healthy when sampled, donors likely had unrecorded immune exposures. The sample taken for sequencing was PBMCs. This clonotype was sampled from a woman aged 45-60 years in good health and CMV-seronegative. The chain employs TRBV12-1 and TRBJ2-2; TRBD2 is the table's D call and was not checked against the DNA. TRBV12-1 represents a pseudogene. CDR3 sequence (DNA): TGTGCCAGCAGCGCGGAGCCCCACGTTAACACCGGGGAGCTGTTTTTT. This sequence encodes CASSAEPHVNTGELFF.